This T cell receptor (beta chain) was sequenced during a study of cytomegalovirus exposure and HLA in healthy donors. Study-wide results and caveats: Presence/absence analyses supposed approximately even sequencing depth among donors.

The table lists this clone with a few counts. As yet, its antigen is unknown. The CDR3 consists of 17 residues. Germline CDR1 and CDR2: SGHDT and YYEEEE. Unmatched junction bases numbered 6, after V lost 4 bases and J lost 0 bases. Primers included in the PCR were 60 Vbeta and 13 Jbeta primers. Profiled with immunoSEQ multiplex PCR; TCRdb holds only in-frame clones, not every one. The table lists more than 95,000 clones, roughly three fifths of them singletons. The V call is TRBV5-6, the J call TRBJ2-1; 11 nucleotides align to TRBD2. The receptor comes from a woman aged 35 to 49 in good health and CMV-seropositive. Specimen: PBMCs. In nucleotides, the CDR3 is TGTGCCAGCAGCCCCGGGACTAGCGGCCGCTCCTACAATGAGCAGTTCTTC. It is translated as CASSPGTSGRSYNEQFF. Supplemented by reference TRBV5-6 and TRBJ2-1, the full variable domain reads DAGVTQSPTHLIKTRGQQVTLRCSPKSGHDTVSWYQQALGQGPQFIFQYYEEEERQRGNFPDRFSGHQFPNYSSELNVNALLLGDSALYLCASSPGTSGRSYNEQFFGPGTRLTVL.